Listed below are T cell receptor beta chains from one sample, sequenced in a study of glioma-infiltrating T cells. One entry per CDR3 protein results from TCRdb running MiXCR on the multiplex PCR reads. Of roughly 350,000 distinct CDR3 sequences listed, approximately 42% are singletons. The sample was glioma tissue, nonneoplastic brain tissue, or PBMCs (not recorded which). All receptors come from a human donor with low-grade glioma or glioblastoma, undergoing nonglioma brain surgery, or in good health (not recorded which). The CDR3 runs from the conserved cysteine through the conserved F or W. Fields, in order: D gene, CDR3 length, V gene, J gene, clone size, CDR3 protein, CDR3 DNA. D genes are given only for firm matches. A row's size may be missing; if present it is once, few, many or a size class.

-	13	TRBV27	TRBJ2-3	-	CANSPIFTDTQYF	TGTGCCAACAGCCCTATCTTCACAGATACGCAGTATTTT
-	14	TRBV4-1	TRBJ1-2	-	CASSQDLGNYGYTF	TGCGCCAGCAGCCAAGATCTTGGGAACTATGGCTACACCTTC
-	13	TRBV4-1	TRBJ2-1	many	CASSRARGLEQFF	TGCGCCAGCAGCCGCGCTCGGGGTCTTGAGCAGTTCTTC
TRBD2	15	TRBV7-2	TRBJ2-1	-	CAGSLLTSGRGEQFF	TGTGCCGGCAGCTTATTGACTAGCGGGAGAGGTGAGCAGTTCTTC
TRBD1	15	TRBV6-1	TRBJ2-2	-	CASRSGTGFAGELFF	TGTGCCAGCAGATCCGGGACAGGGTTCGCCGGGGAGCTGTTTTTT
TRBD2	16	TRBV20-1	TRBJ2-1	-	CSAPGLAARPYNEQFF	TGCAGTGCACCCGGACTAGCGGCCAGACCCTACAATGAGCAGTTCTTC
TRBD2	15	TRBV6-1	TRBJ2-3	many	CASSPLAGGSDTQYF	TGTGCCAGCAGCCCCCTAGCGGGAGGATCAGATACGCAGTATTTT
TRBD2	14	TRBV2	TRBJ2-5	few	CASSDGRVSETQYF	TGTGCCAGCAGTGATGGGAGGGTCTCGGAGACCCAGTACTTC
TRBD2	16	TRBV4-3	TRBJ2-1	-	CASSQRKRDAYNEQFF	TGCGCCAGCAGCCAGAGGAAGCGGGACGCCTACAATGAGCAGTTCTTC
-	13	TRBV6-2/TRBV6-3	TRBJ1-5	many	CASSSDNYQPQHF	TGTGCCAGCAGTTCGGACAACTATCAGCCCCAGCATTTT
TRBD2	16	TRBV7-9	TRBJ2-1	-	CASSPSGGSSYNEQFF	TGTGCCAGCAGCCCTTCGGGGGGGAGTAGTTACAATGAGCAGTTCTTC
-	14	TRBV4-1	TRBJ1-1	-	CASSQEPQNTEAFF	TGCGCCAGCAGCCAAGAACCGCAGAACACTGAAGCTTTCTTT
-	17	TRBV15	TRBJ1-2	few	CATSREILGTHNYGYTF	TGTGCCACCAGCAGAGAGATCTTGGGGACACATAACTATGGCTACACCTTC
-	15	TRBV20-1	TRBJ2-7	-	CSARWAGGNSYEQYF	TGCAGTGCTAGATGGGCCGGAGGGAACTCCTACGAGCAGTACTTC
TRBD2	15	TRBV20-1	TRBJ2-4	-	CSAVSGGLAKNIQYF	TGCAGTGCTGTGAGCGGGGGCTTAGCCAAAAACATTCAGTACTTC